A single T cell receptor beta chain is shown here with its context. Its target is not known. Assay: immunoSEQ multiplex PCR; the TCRdb copy retains only in-frame clones and omits some. This table has roughly 30,000 clones, around 87% appearing once. The CDR3 has 14 amino acids. Per the germline V gene, CDR1 is MGHRA and CDR2 is YSYEKL. V lost 1 base to trimming and J lost 5 bases; unmatched junction nucleotides: 4. The sample originates from a study of PD-L1 blockade in urothelial cancer. Study-wide context: About 85% of the roughly 29 patients were men whose urothelial cancer was bladder-origin.

The study's findings and limits: The study found that durable-benefit patients expanded tumor-associated blood clones more at 3 weeks.

The source is a man in his forties or fifties with urothelial cancer. The V call is TRBV4-1, the J call TRBJ2-7, with TRBD1 identical over 8 bases. The material was PBMCs, obtained around atezolizumab (anti-PD-L1) treatment. The CDR3 nucleotides are TGCGCCAGCAGCCAAGTCGAGACAGGGGACGAGCAGTACTTC. This translates into CASSQVETGDEQYF.